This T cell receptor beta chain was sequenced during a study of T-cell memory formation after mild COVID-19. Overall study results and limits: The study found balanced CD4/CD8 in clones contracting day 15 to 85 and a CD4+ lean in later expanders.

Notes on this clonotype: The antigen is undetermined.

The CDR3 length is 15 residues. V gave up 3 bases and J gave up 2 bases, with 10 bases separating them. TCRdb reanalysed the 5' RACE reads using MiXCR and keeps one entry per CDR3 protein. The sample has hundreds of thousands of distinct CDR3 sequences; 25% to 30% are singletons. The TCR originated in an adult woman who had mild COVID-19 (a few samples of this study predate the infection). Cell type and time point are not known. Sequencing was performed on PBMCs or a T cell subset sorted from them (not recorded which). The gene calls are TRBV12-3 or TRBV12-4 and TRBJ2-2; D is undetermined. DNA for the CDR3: TGTGCCAGCAGTTTTGTGCTGTACAACACCGGGGAGCTGTTTTTT. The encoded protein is CASSFVLYNTGELFF.